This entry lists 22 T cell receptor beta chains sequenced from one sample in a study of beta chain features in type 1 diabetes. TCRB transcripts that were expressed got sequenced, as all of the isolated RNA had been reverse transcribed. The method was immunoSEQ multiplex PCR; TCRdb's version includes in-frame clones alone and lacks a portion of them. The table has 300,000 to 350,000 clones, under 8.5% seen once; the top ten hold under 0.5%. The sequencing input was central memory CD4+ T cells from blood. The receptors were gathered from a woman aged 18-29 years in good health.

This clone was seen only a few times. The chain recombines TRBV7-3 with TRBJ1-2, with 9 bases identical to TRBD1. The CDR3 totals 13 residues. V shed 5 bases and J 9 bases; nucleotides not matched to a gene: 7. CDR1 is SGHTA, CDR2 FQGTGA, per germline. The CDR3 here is CASSQQGASSYTF. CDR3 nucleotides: TGTGCCAGCAGCCAACAGGGGGCGAGTAGCTACACCTTC.

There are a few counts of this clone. The CDR3: CASSLLWERGETQYF. As DNA, the CDR3 is TGTGCCAGCAGTTTATTGTGGGAGAGGGGCGAGACCCAGTACTTC. V and J are TRBV28 and TRBJ2-5; the D call may be TRBD1 or TRBD2 (5 bases each). V was clipped by 1 base and J by 5 bases, with 14 bases between them. This CDR3 comprises 15 residues. Per germline, CDR1 MDHEN and CDR2 SYDVKM.

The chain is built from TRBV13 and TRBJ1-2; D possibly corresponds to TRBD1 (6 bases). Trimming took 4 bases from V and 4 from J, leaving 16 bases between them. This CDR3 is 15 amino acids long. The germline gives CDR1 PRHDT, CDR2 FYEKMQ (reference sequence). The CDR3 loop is CASSSQVRGTYGYTF. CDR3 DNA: TGTGCCAGCAGCTCCCAGGTCAGGGGTACCTATGGCTACACCTTC.

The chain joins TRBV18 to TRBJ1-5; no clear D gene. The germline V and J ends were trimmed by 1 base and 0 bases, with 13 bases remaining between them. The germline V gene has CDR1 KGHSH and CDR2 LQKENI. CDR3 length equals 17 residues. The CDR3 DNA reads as TGTGCCAGCTCACCACTTTCCGGGCGAAATAGCAATCAGCCCCAGCATTTT. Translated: CASSPLSGRNSNQPQHF.

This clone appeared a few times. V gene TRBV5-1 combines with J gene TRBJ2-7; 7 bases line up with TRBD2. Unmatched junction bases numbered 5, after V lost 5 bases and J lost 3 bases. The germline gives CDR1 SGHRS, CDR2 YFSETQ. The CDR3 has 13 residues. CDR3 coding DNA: TGCGCCAGCAGGGCGGGAGTGGACTACGAGCAGTACTTC. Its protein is CASRAGVDYEQYF.

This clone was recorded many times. The CDR3 here is CASSPTRGTIAGTDTQYF. CDR3 coding DNA: TGTGCCAGCAGCCCTACCCGAGGGACGATAGCGGGCACAGATACGCAGTATTTT. The chain has TRBV7-9 and TRBJ2-3; possibly TRBD2 for D (6 bases). There are 18 residues in the CDR3. V was cut by 5 bases and J by 1 base, with 22 bases left in between. Germline CDR1 is SEHNR and CDR2 is FQNEAQ (reference sequence).

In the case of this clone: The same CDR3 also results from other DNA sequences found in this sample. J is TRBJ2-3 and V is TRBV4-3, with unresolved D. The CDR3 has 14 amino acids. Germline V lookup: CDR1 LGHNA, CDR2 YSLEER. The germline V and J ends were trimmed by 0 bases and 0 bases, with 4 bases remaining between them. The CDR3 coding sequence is TGCGCCAGCAGCCAAGAGCCCAGCACAGATACGCAGTATTTT. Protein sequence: CASSQEPSTDTQYF.

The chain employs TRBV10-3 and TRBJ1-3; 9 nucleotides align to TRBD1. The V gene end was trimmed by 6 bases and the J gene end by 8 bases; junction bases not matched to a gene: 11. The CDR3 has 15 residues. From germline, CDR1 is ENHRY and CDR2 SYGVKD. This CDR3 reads CAISPTAQGADTIYF. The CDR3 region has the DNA TGTGCCATCAGCCCCACGGCACAGGGGGCGGACACCATATATTTT.

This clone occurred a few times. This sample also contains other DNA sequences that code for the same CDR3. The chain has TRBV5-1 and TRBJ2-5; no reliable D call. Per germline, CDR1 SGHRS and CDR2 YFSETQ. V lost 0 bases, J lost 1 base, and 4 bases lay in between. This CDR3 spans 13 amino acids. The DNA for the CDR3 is TGCGCCAGCAGCTTGGGGGTCCAAGAGACCCAGTACTTC. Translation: CASSLGVQETQYF.

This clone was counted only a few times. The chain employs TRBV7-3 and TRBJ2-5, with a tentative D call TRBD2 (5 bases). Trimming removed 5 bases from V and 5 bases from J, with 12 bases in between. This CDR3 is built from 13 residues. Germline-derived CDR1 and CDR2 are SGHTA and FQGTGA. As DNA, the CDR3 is TGTGCCAGCAGCGCTAGCCGAGAGGAGACCCAGTACTTC. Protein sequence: CASSASREETQYF.

CDR3 nucleotides: TGTGCCAGCAGACAGGACAGGGGATCCTCCTACGAGCAGTACTTC. It is translated as CASRQDRGSSYEQYF. The rearrangement uses TRBV6-5 and TRBJ2-7; TRBD1 agrees at 9 bases. V was clipped by 6 bases and J by 0 bases; unmatched bases: 6. In germline, CDR1 is MNHEY, CDR2 SVGAGI. The CDR3 length is 15 residues.

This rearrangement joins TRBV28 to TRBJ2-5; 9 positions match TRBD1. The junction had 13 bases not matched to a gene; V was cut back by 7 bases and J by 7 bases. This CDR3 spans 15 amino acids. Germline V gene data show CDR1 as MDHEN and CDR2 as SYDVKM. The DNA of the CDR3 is TGTGCCAGCACCCTCCTCCGGGACAGGGTAGGGACCCAGTACTTC. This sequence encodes CASTLLRDRVGTQYF.

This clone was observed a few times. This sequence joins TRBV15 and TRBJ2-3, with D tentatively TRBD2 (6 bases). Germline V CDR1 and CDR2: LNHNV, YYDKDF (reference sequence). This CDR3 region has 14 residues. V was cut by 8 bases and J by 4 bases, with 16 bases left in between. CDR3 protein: CATGTRHGSDTQYF. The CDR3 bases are TGTGCCACCGGGACTCGCCATGGGTCAGATACGCAGTATTTT.

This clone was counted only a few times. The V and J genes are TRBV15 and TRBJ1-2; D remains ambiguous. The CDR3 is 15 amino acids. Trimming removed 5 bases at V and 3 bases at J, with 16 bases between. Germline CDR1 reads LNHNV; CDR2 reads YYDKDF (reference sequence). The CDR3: CATSSPVGSHYGYTF. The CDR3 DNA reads TGTGCCACCAGCTCCCCGGTGGGGTCCCACTATGGCTACACCTTC.

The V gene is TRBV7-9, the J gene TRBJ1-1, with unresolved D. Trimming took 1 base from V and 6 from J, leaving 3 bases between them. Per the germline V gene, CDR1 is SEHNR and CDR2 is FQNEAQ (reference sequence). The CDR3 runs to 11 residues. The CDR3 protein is CASSLVAEAFF. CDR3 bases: TGTGCCAGCAGCTTAGTCGCTGAAGCTTTCTTT.

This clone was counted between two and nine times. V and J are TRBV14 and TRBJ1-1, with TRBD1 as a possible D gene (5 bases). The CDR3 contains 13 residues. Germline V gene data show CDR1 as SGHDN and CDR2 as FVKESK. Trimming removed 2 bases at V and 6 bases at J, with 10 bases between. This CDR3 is CASSQQGFSEAFF. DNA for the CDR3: TGTGCCAGCAGCCAACAGGGTTTCTCTGAAGCTTTCTTT. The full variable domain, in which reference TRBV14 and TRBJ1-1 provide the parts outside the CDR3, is EAGVTQFPSHSVIEKGQTVTLRCDPISGHDNLYWYRRVMGKEIKFLLHFVKESKQDESGMPNNRFLAERTGGTYSTLKVQPAELEDSGVYFCASSQQGFSEAFFGQGTRLTVV.

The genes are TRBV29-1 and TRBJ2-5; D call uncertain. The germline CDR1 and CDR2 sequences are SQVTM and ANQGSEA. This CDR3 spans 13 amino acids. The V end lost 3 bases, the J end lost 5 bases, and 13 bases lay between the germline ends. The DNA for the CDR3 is TGCAGCGTTGATGAGAGAGTCGGCGAGACCCAGTACTTC. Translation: CSVDERVGETQYF.

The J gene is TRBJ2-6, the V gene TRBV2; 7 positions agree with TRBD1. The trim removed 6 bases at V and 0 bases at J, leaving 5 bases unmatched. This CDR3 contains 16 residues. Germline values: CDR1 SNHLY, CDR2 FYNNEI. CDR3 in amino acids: CASSEGQISGANVLTF. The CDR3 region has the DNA TGTGCCAGCAGCGAGGGACAGATCTCTGGGGCCAACGTCCTGACTTTC.

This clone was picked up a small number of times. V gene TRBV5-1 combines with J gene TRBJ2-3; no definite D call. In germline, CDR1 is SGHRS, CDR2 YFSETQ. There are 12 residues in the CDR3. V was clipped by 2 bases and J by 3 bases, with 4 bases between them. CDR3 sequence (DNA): TGCGCCAGCAGCTTCACAACAGATACGCAGTATTTT. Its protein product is CASSFTTDTQYF.

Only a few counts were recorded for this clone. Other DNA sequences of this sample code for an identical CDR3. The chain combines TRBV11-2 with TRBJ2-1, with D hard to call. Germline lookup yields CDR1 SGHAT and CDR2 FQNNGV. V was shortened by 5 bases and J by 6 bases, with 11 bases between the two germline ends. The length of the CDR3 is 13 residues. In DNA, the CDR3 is TGTGCCAGCAGCCCTAGTACCCCCAATGAGCAGTTCTTC. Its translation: CASSPSTPNEQFF.

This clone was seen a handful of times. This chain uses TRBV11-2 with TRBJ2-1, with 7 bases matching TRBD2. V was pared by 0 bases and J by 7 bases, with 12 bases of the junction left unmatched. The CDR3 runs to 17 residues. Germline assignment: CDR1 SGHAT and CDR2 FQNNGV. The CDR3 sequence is CASSLDLGTTRLNEQFF. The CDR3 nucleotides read TGTGCCAGCAGCTTAGATCTAGGGACTACCAGATTGAATGAGCAGTTCTTC. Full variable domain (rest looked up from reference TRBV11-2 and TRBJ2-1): EAGVAQSPRYKIIEKRQSVAFWCNPISGHATLYWYQQILGQGPKLLIQFQNNGVVDDSQLPKDRFSAERLKGVDSTLKIQPAKLEDSAVYLCASSLDLGTTRLNEQFFGPGTRLTVL.

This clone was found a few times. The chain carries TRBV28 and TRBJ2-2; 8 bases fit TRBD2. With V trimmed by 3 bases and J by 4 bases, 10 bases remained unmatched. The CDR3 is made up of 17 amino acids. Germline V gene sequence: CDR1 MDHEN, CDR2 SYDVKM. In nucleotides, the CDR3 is TGTGCCAGCAGTTTTATCTTAAGCGGGAGAGGCACCGGGGAGCTGTTTTTT. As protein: CASSFILSGRGTGELFF. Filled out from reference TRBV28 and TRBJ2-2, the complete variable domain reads DVKVTQSSRYLVKRTGEKVFLECVQDMDHENMFWYRQDPGLGLRLIYFSYDVKMKEKGDIPEGYSVSREKKERFSLILESASTNQTSMYLCASSFILSGRGTGELFFGEGSRLTVL.